This T cell receptor beta chain was captured in a study of CD8 T cells in Susac syndrome. Reverse transcription of about 0.45 to 1 ug RNA was carried out with random hexamers. Coverage of TCR beta CDR3 amplification by immunoSEQ multiplex PCR extended to 54 Vbeta and 13 Jbeta. TCRdb used MiXCR to reprocess the immunoSEQ multiplex PCR reads, holding one entry per CDR3 protein. The sample yields some 150,000 distinct CDR3 sequences, approximately 96% seen once. This CDR3 comprises 13 residues. Germline V gives CDR1 GTSNPN, CDR2 SVGIG (reference sequence). The V end was cut by 0 bases, the J end by 8 bases, with 13 bases between.

This rearrangement joins TRBV30 to TRBJ1-1; D is unresolved. This receptor was obtained from a human donor with multiple sclerosis. Sequencing was performed on CD8+ T cells from PBMCs. CDR3 nucleotides: TGTGCCTGGAGTGTAGAGACCGAGCTCGAAGCTTTCTTT. It yields the protein CAWSVETELEAFF. Looking up the rest from reference TRBV30 and TRBJ1-1 gives the full variable domain: SQTIHQWPATLVQPVGSPLSLECTVEGTSNPNLYWYRQAAGRGLQLLFYSVGIGQISSEVPQNLSASRPQDRQFILSSKKLLLSDSGFYLCAWSVETELEAFFGQGTRLTVV.